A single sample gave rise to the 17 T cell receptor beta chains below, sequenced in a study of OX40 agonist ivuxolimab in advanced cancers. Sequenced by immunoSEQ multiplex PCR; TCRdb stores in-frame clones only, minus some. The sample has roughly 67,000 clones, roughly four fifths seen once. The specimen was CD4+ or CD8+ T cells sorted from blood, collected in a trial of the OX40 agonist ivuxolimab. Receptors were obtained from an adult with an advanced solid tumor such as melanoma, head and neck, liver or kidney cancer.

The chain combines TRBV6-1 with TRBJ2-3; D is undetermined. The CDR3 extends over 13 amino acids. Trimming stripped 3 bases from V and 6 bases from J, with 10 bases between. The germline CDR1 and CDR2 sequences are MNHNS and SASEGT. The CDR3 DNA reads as TGTGCCAGCAGTGATATTCAGTTTGATACGCAGTATTTT. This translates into CASSDIQFDTQYF.

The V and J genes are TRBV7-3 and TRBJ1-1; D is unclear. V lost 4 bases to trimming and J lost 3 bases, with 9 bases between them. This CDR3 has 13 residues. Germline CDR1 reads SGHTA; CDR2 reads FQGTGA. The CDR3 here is CASSSQEDTEAFF. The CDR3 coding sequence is TGTGCCAGCAGCTCCCAGGAGGACACTGAAGCTTTCTTT. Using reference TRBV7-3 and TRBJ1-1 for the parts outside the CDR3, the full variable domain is GAGVSQTPSNKVTEKGKYVELRCDPISGHTALYWYRQSLGQGPEFLIYFQGTGAADDSGLPNDRFFAVRPEGSVSTLKIQRTERGDSAVYLCASSSQEDTEAFFGQGTRLTVV.

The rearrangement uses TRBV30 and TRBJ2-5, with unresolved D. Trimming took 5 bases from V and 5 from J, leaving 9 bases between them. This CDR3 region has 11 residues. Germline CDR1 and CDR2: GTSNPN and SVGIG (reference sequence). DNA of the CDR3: TGTGCCTGGGCTCTCCGGGAGACCCAGTACTTC. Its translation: CAWALRETQYF.

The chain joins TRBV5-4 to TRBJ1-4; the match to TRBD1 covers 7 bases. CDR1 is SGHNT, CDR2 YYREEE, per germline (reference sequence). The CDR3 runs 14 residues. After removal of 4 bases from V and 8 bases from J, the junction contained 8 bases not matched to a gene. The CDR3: CASSPRDRLEKLFF. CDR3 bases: TGTGCCAGCAGCCCCAGGGACAGACTAGAAAAACTGTTTTTT.

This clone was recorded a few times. The CDR3 nucleotides read TGCGCCAGCAGCCCTGTGAGTGAGGGGGGGCCAACTAATGAAAAACTGTTTTTT. Translated: CASSPVSEGGPTNEKLFF. The V call is TRBV4-1, the J call TRBJ1-4, with D tentatively TRBD1 (6 bases). The CDR3 length is 18 residues. The germline gives CDR1 MGHRA, CDR2 YSYEKL. V gave up 4 bases and J gave up 0 bases, with 18 bases separating them.

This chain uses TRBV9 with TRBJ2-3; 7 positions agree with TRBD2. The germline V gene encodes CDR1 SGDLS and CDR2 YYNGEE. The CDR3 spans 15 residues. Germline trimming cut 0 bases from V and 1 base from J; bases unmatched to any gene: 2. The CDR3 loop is CASSVGAGGTDTQYF. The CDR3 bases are TGTGCCAGCAGCGTAGGGGCGGGGGGCACAGATACGCAGTATTTT.

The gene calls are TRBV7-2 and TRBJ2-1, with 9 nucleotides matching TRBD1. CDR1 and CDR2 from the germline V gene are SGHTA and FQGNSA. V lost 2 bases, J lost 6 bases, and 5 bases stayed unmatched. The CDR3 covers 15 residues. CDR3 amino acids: CASSLRTGAPNEQFF. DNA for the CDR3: TGTGCCAGCAGCTTAAGGACAGGGGCCCCCAATGAGCAGTTCTTC.

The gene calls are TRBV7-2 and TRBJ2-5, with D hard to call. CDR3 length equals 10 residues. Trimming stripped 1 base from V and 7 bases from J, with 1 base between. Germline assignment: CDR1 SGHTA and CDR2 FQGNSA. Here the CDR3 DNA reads TGTGCCAGCAGCTTAGGGACCCAGTACTTC. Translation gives CASSLGTQYF.

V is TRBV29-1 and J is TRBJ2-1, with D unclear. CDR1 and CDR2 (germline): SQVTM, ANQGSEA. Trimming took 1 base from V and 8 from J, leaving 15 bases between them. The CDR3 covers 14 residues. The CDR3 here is CSVEAFGAPDEQFF. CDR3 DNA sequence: TGCAGCGTTGAAGCCTTTGGAGCCCCAGATGAGCAGTTCTTC.

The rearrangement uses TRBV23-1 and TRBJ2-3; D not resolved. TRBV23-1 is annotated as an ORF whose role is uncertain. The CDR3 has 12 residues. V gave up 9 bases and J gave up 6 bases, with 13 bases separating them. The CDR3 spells CARSSRADTQYF. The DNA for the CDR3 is TGCGCCAGAAGCTCTCGAGCCGATACGCAGTATTTT.

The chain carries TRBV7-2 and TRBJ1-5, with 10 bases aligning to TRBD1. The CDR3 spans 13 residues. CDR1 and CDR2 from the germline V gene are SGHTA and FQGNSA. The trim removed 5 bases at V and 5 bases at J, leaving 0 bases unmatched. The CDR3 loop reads CASSGTGDQPQHF. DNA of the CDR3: TGTGCCAGCAGCGGGACAGGGGATCAGCCCCAGCATTTT. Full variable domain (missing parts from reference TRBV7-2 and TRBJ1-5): GAGVSQSPSNKVTEKGKDVELRCDPISGHTALYWYRQSLGQGLEFLIYFQGNSAPDKSGLPSDRFSAERTGGSVSTLTIQRTQQEDSAVYLCASSGTGDQPQHFGDGTRLSIL.

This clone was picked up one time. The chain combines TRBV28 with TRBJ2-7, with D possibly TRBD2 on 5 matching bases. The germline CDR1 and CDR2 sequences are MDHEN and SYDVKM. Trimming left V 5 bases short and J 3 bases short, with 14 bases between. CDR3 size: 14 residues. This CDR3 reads CASSPSDGLYEQYF. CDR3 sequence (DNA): TGTGCCAGCAGTCCCTCAGATGGACTCTACGAGCAGTACTTC.

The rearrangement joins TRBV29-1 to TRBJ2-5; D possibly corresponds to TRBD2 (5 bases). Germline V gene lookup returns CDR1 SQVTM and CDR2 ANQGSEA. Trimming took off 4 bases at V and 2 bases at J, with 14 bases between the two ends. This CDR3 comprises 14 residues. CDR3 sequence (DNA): TGCAGCGTTGGGCCGAGGGCCCCTCAAGAGACCCAGTACTTC. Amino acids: CSVGPRAPQETQYF.

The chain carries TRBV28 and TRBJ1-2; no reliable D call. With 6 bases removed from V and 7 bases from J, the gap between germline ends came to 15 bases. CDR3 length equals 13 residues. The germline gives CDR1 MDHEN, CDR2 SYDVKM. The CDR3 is CASRDSNRGGYTF. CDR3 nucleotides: TGTGCCAGCAGGGACTCCAATAGAGGTGGCTACACCTTC.

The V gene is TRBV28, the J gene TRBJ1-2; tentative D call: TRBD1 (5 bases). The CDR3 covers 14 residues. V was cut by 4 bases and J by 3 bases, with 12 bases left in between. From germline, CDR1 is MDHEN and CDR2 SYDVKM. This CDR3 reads CASSWSQGDYGYTF. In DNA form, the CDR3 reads TGTGCCAGCAGTTGGAGTCAGGGTGACTATGGCTACACCTTC.

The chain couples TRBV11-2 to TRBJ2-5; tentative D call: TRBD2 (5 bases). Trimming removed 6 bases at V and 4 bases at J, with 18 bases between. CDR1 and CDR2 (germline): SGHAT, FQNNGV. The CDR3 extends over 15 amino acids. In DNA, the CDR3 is TGTGCCAGCAGTCCAACTCGAGGGCTGGGAGAGACCCAGTACTTC. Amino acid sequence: CASSPTRGLGETQYF. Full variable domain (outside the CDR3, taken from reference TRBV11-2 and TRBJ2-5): EAGVAQSPRYKIIEKRQSVAFWCNPISGHATLYWYQQILGQGPKLLIQFQNNGVVDDSQLPKDRFSAERLKGVDSTLKIQPAKLEDSAVYLCASSPTRGLGETQYFGPGTRLLVL.

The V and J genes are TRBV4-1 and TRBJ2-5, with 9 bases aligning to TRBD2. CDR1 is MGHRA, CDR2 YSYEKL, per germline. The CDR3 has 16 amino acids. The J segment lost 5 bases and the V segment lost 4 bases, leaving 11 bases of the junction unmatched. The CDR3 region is CASSPWGSGGSETQYF. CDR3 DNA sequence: TGCGCCAGCAGCCCCTGGGGTAGCGGGGGTTCGGAGACCCAGTACTTC.